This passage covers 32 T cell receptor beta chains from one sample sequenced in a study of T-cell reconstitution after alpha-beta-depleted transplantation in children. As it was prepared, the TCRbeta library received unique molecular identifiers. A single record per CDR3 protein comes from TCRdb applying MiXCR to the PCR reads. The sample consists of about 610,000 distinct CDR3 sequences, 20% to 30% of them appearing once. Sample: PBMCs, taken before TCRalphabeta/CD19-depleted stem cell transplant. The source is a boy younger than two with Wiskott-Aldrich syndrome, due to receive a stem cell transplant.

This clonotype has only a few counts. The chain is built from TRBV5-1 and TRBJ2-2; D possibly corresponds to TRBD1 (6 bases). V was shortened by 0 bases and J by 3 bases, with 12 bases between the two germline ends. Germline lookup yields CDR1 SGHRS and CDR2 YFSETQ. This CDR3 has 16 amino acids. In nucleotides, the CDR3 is TGCGCCAGCAGCTTGGCTTTCAGGGGAGACACCGGGGAGCTGTTTTTT. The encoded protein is CASSLAFRGDTGELFF.

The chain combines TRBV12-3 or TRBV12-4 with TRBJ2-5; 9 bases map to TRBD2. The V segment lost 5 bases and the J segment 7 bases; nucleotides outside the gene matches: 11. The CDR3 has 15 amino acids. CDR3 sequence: CASSRLAEGAGTQYF. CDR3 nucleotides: TGTGCCAGCAGTCGACTAGCGGAGGGGGCTGGGACCCAGTACTTC.

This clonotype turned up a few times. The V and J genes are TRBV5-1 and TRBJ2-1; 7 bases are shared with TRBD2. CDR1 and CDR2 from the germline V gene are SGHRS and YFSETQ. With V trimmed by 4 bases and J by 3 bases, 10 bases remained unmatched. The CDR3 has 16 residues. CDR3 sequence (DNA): TGCGCCAGCAGCGCGCGAAGTGGCGGGAGCTACAATGAGCAGTTCTTC. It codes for CASSARSGGSYNEQFF.

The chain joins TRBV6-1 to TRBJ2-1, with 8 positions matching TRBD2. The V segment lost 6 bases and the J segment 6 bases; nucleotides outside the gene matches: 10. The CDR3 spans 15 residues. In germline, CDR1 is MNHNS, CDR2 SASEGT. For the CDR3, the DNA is TGTGCCAGCAGGGAGAGCGGGAGCCAGTTCAATGAGCAGTTCTTC. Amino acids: CASRESGSQFNEQFF.

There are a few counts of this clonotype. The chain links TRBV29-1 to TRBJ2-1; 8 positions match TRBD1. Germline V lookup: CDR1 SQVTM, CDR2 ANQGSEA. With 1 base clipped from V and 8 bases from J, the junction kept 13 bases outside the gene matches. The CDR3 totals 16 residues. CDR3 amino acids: CSVEGGDRSPEDEQFF. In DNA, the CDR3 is TGCAGCGTTGAAGGCGGGGACAGGTCACCTGAGGATGAGCAGTTCTTC.

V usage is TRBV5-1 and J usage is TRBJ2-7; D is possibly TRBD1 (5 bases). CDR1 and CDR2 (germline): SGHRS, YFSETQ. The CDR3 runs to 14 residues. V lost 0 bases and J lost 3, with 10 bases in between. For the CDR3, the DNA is TGCGCCAGCAGCTTGGACAGGAATTTCTACGAGCAGTACTTC. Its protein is CASSLDRNFYEQYF. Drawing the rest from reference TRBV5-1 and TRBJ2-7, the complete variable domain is KAGVTQTPRYLIKTRGQQVTLSCSPISGHRSVSWYQQTPGQGLQFLFEYFSETQRNKGNFPGRFSGRQFSNSRSEMNVSTLELGDSALYLCASSLDRNFYEQYFGPGTRLTVT.

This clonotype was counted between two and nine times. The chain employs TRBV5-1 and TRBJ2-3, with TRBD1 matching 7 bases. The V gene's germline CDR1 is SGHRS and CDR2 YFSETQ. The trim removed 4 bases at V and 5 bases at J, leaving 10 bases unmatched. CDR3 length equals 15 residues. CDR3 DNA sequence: TGCGCCAGCAGCACCGGACAGGCTGGGTTAGATACGCAGTATTTT. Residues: CASSTGQAGLDTQYF.

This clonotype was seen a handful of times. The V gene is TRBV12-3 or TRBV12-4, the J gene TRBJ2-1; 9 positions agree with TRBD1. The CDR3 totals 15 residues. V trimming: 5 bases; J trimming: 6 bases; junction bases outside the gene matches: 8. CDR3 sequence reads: CASSNRDREVNEQFF. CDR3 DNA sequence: TGTGCCAGCAGTAACCGGGACAGGGAAGTCAATGAGCAGTTCTTC.

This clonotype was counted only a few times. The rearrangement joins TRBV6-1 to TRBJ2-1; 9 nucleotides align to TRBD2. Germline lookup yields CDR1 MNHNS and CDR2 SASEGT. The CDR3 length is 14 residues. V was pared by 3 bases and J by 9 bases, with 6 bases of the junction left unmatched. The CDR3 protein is CASSDLGTSSEQFF. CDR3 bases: TGTGCCAGCAGTGACCTGGGGACTAGCTCTGAGCAGTTCTTC.

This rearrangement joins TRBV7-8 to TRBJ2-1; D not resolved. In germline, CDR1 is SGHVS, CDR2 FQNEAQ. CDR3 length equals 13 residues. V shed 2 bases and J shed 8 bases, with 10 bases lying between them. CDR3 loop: CASSLLIRDEQFF. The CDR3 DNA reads TGTGCCAGCAGCTTATTAATAAGGGATGAGCAGTTCTTC.

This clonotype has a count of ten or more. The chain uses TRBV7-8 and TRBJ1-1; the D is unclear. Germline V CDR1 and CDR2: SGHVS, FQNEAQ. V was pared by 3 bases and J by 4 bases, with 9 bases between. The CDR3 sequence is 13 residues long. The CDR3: CASSFNLGTEAFF. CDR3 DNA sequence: TGTGCCAGCAGCTTTAACTTGGGCACTGAAGCTTTCTTT.

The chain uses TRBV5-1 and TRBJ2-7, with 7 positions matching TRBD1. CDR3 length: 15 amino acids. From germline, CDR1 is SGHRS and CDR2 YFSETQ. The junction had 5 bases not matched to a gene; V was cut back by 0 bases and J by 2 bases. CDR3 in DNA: TGCGCCAGCAGCTTGGTGCAACAGGGGCCCTACGAGCAGTACTTC. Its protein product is CASSLVQQGPYEQYF.

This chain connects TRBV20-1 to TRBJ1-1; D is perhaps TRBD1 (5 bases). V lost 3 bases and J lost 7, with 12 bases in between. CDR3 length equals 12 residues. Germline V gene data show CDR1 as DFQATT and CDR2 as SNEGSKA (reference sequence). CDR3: CSASPGGVEAFF. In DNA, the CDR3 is TGCAGTGCTAGTCCGGGGGGAGTTGAAGCTTTCTTT.

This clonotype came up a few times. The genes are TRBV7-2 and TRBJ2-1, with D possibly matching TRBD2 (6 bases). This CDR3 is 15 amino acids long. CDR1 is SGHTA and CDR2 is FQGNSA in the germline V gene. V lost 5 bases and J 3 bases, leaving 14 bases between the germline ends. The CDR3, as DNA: TGTGCCAGCAGCGCGGGGCTATGGGGCTACAATGAGCAGTTCTTC. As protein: CASSAGLWGYNEQFF. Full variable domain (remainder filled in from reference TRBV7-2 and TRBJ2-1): GAGVSQSPSNKVTEKGKDVELRCDPISGHTALYWYRQSLGQGLEFLIYFQGNSAPDKSGLPSDRFSAERTGGSVSTLTIQRTQQEDSAVYLCASSAGLWGYNEQFFGPGTRLTVL.

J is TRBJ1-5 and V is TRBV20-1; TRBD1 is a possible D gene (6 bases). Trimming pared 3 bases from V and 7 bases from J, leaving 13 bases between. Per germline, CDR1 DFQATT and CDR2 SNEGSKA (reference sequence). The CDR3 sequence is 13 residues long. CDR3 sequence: CSARVGAEQPQHF. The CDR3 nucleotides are TGCAGTGCTAGGGTGGGGGCAGAACAGCCCCAGCATTTT.

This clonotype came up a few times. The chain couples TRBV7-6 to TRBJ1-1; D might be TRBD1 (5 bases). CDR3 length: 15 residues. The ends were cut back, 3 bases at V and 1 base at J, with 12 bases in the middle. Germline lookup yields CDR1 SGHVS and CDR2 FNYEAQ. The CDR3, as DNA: TGTGCCAGCAGCTTGCGGGGGATGGGGAACACTGAAGCTTTCTTT. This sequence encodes CASSLRGMGNTEAFF.

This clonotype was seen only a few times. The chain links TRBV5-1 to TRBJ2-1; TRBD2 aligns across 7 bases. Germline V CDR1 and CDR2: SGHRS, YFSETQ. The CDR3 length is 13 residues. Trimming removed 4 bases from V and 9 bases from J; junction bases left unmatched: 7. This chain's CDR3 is CASSRTSLSEQFF. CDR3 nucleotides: TGCGCCAGCAGCCGGACTAGTTTAAGTGAGCAGTTCTTC.

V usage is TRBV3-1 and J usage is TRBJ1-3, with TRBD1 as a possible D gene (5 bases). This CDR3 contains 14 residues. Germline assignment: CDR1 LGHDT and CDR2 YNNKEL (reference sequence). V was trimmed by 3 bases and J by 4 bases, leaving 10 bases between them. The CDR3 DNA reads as TGTGCCAGCAGCCAGGGGGTAATCGGAAACACCATATATTTT. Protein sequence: CASSQGVIGNTIYF.

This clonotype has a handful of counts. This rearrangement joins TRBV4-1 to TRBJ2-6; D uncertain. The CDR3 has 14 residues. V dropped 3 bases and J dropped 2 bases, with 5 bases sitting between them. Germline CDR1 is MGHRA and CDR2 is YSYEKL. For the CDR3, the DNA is TGCGCCAGCAGCCATTCCCCTGGGGCCAACGTCCTGACTTTC. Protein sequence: CASSHSPGANVLTF.

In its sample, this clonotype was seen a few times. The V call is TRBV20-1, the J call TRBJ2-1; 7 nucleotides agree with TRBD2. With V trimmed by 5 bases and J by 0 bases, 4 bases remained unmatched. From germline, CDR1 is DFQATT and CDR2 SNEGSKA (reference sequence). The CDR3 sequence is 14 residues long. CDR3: CSASSGTSYNEQFF. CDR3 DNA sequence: TGCAGTGCTTCCAGCGGGACCTCCTACAATGAGCAGTTCTTC.

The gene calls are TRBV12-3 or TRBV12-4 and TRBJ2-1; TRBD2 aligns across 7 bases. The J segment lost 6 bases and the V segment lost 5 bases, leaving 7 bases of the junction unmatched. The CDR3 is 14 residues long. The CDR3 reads CASSIIAGANEQFF. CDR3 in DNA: TGTGCCAGCAGTATCATAGCGGGCGCCAATGAGCAGTTCTTC.

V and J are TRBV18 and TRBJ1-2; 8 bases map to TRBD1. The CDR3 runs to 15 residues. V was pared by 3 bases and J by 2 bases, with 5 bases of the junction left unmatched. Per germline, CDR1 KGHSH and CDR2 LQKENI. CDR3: CASSPRDRQNYGYTF. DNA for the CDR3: TGTGCCAGCTCACCCAGGGACAGGCAGAACTATGGCTACACCTTC.

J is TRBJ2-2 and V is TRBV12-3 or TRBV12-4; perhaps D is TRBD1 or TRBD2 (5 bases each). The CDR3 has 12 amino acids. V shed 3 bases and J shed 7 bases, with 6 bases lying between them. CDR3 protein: CASSFGGGELFF. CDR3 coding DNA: TGTGCCAGCAGTTTTGGGGGCGGGGAGCTGTTTTTT.

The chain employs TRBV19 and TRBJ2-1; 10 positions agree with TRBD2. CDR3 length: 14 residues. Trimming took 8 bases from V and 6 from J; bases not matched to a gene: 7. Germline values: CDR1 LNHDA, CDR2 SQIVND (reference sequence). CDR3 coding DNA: TGTGCCAGTGGCCAAGCGGGAGGGCTCAATGAGCAGTTCTTC. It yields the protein CASGQAGGLNEQFF.

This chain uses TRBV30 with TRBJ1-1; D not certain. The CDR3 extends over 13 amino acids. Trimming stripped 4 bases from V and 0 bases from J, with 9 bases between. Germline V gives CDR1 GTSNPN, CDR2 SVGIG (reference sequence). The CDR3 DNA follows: TGTGCCTGGATCGTACGAATGAACACTGAAGCTTTCTTT. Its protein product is CAWIVRMNTEAFF.

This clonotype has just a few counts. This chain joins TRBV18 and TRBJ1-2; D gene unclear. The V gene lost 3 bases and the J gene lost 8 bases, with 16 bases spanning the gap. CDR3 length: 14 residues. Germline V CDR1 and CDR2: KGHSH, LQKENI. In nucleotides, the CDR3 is TGTGCCAGCTCACCGGACCGGCTCTTGGAGGGCTACACCTTC. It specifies CASSPDRLLEGYTF.

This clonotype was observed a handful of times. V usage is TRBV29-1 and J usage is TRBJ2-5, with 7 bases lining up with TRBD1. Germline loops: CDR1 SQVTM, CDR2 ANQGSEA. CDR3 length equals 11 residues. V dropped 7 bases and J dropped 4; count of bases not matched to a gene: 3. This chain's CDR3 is CSGQGGETQYF. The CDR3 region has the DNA TGCAGCGGACAGGGCGGAGAGACCCAGTACTTC.

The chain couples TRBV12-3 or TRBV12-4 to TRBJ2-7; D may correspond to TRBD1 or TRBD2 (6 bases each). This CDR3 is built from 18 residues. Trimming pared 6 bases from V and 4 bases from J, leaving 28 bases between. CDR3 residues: CASSDGGLRVGRGYEQYF. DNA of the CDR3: TGTGCCAGCAGCGATGGGGGCTTGCGGGTGGGCCGGGGGTACGAGCAGTACTTC.

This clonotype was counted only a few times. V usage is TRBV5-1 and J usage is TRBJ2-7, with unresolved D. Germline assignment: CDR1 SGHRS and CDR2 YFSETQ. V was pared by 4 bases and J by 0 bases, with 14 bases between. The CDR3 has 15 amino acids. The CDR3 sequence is CASSIRPVSSYEQYF. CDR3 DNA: TGCGCCAGCAGCATACGACCCGTAAGCTCCTACGAGCAGTACTTC.

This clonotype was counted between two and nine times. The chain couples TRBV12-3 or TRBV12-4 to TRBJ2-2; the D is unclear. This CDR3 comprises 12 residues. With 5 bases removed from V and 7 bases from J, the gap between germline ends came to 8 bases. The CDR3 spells CASSTLDGELFF. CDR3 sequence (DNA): TGTGCCAGCAGTACCCTCGACGGGGAGCTGTTTTTT.

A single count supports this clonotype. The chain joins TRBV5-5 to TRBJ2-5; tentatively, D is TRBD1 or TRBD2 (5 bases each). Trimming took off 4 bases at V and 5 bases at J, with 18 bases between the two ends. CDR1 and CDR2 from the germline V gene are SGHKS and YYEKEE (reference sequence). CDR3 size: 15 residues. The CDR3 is CASSLGTETSETQYF. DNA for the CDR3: TGTGCCAGCAGCCTCGGGACGGAGACTTCCGAGACCCAGTACTTC. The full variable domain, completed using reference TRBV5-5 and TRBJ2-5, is DAGVTQSPTHLIKTRGQQVTLRCSPISGHKSVSWYQQVLGQGPQFIFQYYEKEERGRGNFPDRFSARQFPNYSSELNVNALLLGDSALYLCASSLGTETSETQYFGPGTRLLVL.

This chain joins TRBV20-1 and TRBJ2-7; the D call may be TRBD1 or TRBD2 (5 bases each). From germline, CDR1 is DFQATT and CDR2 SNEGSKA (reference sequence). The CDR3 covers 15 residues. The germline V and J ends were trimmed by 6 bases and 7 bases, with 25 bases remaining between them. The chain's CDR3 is CSAPGRGPSLLEQYF. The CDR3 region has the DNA TGCAGTGCGCCCGGTCGGGGACCTTCCCTATTGGAGCAGTACTTC.